A single sample gave rise to the 24 T cell receptor beta chains below, sequenced in a study of blood T cell repertoires in COVID-19. Using immunoSEQ multiplex PCR, the repertoire was profiled, and TCRdb retains in-frame clones only, with some absent. Found here are 150,000 to 200,000 clones, over 75% of them singletons; the top ten hold about 6.6%. Sequenced input: PBMCs or T cells enriched from blood (not recorded which). The receptor set was obtained from a woman in her forties or fifties who had recovered from COVID-19.

The V and J genes are TRBV18 and TRBJ2-1; 8 bases match TRBD1. Germline assignment: CDR1 KGHSH and CDR2 LQKENI. The CDR3 is made up of 16 amino acids. V was pared by 0 bases and J by 2 bases, with 3 bases of the junction left unmatched. The CDR3 reads CASSPPPGGTYNEQFF. In DNA, the CDR3 is TGTGCCAGCTCACCACCGCCAGGGGGCACCTACAATGAGCAGTTCTTC. Filled out from reference TRBV18 and TRBJ2-1, the complete variable domain reads NAGVMQNPRHLVRRRGQEARLRCSPMKGHSHVYWYRQLPEEGLKFMVYLQKENIIDESGMPKERFSAEFPKEGPSILRIQQVVRGDSAAYFCASSPPPGGTYNEQFFGPGTRLTVL.

This chain links TRBV19 with TRBJ2-4; tentatively, D is TRBD1 (6 bases). CDR3 length equals 17 residues. From germline, CDR1 is LNHDA and CDR2 SQIVND (reference sequence). V was cut by 3 bases and J by 0 bases, with 15 bases left in between. The CDR3 is CASSMQGIFLAKNIQYF. CDR3 DNA: TGTGCCAGTAGTATGCAGGGGATTTTCCTAGCCAAAAACATTCAGTACTTC.

CDR3 nucleotide sequence: TGTGCCAGCAGCCCGCGGGGGCGGGGGGGCGATAGTGAGCAGTTCTTC. It specifies CASSPRGRGGDSEQFF. The chain carries TRBV5-6 and TRBJ2-1; 9 nucleotides line up with TRBD2. V shed 4 bases and J 9 bases; nucleotides not matched to a gene: 14. This CDR3 comprises 16 residues. Germline V gene sequence: CDR1 SGHDT, CDR2 YYEEEE.

V usage is TRBV6-2 or TRBV6-3 and J usage is TRBJ2-6, with 9 nucleotides matching TRBD1. The CDR3 spans 17 residues. With V trimmed by 6 bases and J by 3 bases, 9 bases remained unmatched. Germline assignment: CDR1 MNHEY and CDR2 SVGEGT. CDR3 nucleotides: TGTGCCAGCAGCACGGGACAGGGACGGGGTGGGGCCAACGTCCTGACTTTC. It specifies CASSTGQGRGGANVLTF.

This chain joins TRBV7-8 and TRBJ2-7, with 8 nucleotides matching TRBD1. The J segment lost 2 bases and the V segment lost 3 bases, leaving 6 bases of the junction unmatched. CDR1 is SGHVS, CDR2 FQNEAQ, per germline. CDR3 length: 15 residues. CDR3 in amino acids: CASSFRTGSAYEQYF. The CDR3 nucleotides read TGTGCCAGCAGCTTCAGGACAGGGAGTGCCTACGAGCAGTACTTC.

The rearrangement joins TRBV5-4 to TRBJ2-3, with D perhaps TRBD2 (7 bases). Trimming removed 1 base from V and 6 bases from J, with 15 bases in between. This CDR3 is built from 15 residues. Per germline, CDR1 SGHNT and CDR2 YYREEE (reference sequence). CDR3 bases: TGTGCCAGCAGCTTGACGGGGGGCCCCCCCGATACGCAGTATTTT. Translated, it gives CASSLTGGPPDTQYF.

The rearrangement links TRBV30 to TRBJ1-2; D is possibly TRBD1 (6 bases). Looked up from germline, CDR1 is GTSNPN and CDR2 is SVGIG (reference sequence). Deletions cut 3 bases from V and 4 bases from J, with 9 bases between. This CDR3 has 12 amino acids. The CDR3 DNA follows: TGTGCCTGGAGGACAGGTCTCTATGGCTACACCTTC. This translates into CAWRTGLYGYTF.

The rearrangement joins TRBV10-3 to TRBJ1-5; D is undetermined. Per germline, CDR1 ENHRY and CDR2 SYGVKD. The CDR3 is 13 amino acids. The germline V and J ends were trimmed by 4 bases and 8 bases, with 12 bases remaining between them. The chain's CDR3 is CAISGGGNEPQHF. The CDR3 DNA is TGTGCCATCAGTGGGGGAGGGAATGAGCCCCAGCATTTT.

V usage is TRBV6-2 or TRBV6-3 and J usage is TRBJ1-2; D remains ambiguous. V was trimmed by 2 bases and J by 4 bases, leaving 8 bases between them. The germline gives CDR1 MNHEY, CDR2 SVGEGT. This CDR3 spans 13 amino acids. In DNA, the CDR3 is TGTGCCAGCAGTTACGGGCTGTTCTATGGCTACACCTTC. This encodes CASSYGLFYGYTF.

This clone was counted between two and nine times. The V gene is TRBV6-2 or TRBV6-3, the J gene TRBJ1-1, with D possibly being TRBD1 (5 bases). V was cut by 6 bases and J by 3 bases, with 20 bases left in between. The CDR3 length is 16 residues. Germline V gene lookup returns CDR1 MNHEY and CDR2 SVGEGT. The CDR3 region is CASSPRGAMGDTEAFF. CDR3 sequence (DNA): TGTGCCAGCAGCCCCCGCGGGGCTATGGGGGACACTGAAGCTTTCTTT.

V gene TRBV2 combines with J gene TRBJ2-1, with TRBD1 identical over 7 bases. The CDR3 consists of 16 residues. The germline gives CDR1 SNHLY, CDR2 FYNNEI. Trimming at V came to 7 bases and at J to 8 bases, leaving 17 bases not matched to a gene. CDR3 residues: CASNPSTGVFKDEQFF. As DNA, the CDR3 is TGTGCCAGCAACCCATCTACAGGGGTCTTTAAGGATGAGCAGTTCTTC.

The genes are TRBV12-1 and TRBJ2-3; no check of the table's D call, TRBD2, against the DNA was made. TRBV12-1 is shown as a pseudogene. This CDR3 is 16 amino acids long. Here the CDR3 reads CASSFRHKRGGVTQYF. DNA for the CDR3: TGTGCCAGCAGCTTTAGGCACAAGCGGGGGGGCGTTACGCAGTATTTT.

The V gene is TRBV4-2, the J gene TRBJ1-2, with a tentative D call TRBD1 (5 bases). Germline values: CDR1 LGHNA, CDR2 YNFKEQ. Trimming pared 1 base from V and 8 bases from J, leaving 17 bases between. The CDR3 length is 15 residues. CDR3 in amino acids: CASSQGGEQAMGYTF. The CDR3 DNA reads as TGTGCCAGCAGCCAAGGGGGGGAACAGGCCATGGGCTACACCTTC.

This sequence joins TRBV21-1 and TRBJ2-7; the table's D call, TRBD2, was not checked against the DNA. TRBV21-1 is described as a pseudogene. The CDR3 contains 15 residues. The chain's CDR3 is CASSKEREPAYEQYF. The CDR3 DNA is TGTGCCAGCAGCAAAGAACGGGAACCTGCCTACGAGCAGTACTTC.

The gene calls are TRBV5-1 and TRBJ1-3; 8 nucleotides align to TRBD1. The CDR3 runs to 17 residues. Germline-derived CDR1 and CDR2 are SGHRS and YFSETQ. J gave up 0 bases and V 3 bases, and 8 bases lay outside the gene matches. DNA of the CDR3: TGCGCCAGCAGCTGGGGGGACAGGATCGTCTCTGGAAACACCATATATTTT. Encoded protein: CASSWGDRIVSGNTIYF.

This chain links TRBV5-1 with TRBJ2-3, with unresolved D. The V and J ends lost 4 bases and 3 bases respectively, with 3 bases between them. The CDR3 has 11 amino acids. CDR1 and CDR2 (germline): SGHRS, YFSETQ. The chain's CDR3 is CASSQTDTQYF. The CDR3 DNA sequence: TGCGCCAGCAGCCAGACAGATACGCAGTATTTT.

This chain uses TRBV6-6 with TRBJ1-2; weak D call: TRBD1 (6 bases). Per germline, CDR1 MNHNY and CDR2 SVGAGI (reference sequence). The CDR3 has 16 residues. V was shortened by 8 bases and J by 5 bases, with 24 bases between the two germline ends. As DNA, the CDR3 is TGTGCCAGCGGGCCCGCTACCGGACAGCACCTATATGGCTACACCTTC. The encoded protein is CASGPATGQHLYGYTF.

The chain is built from TRBV7-3 and TRBJ1-1, with a tentative D call TRBD1 (5 bases). CDR1 is SGHTA, CDR2 FQGTGA, per germline. The CDR3 extends over 13 amino acids. Trimming stripped 4 bases from V and 2 bases from J, with 8 bases between. The CDR3 region is CASSSQENTEAFF. CDR3 nucleotides: TGTGCCAGCAGCTCACAGGAAAACACTGAAGCTTTCTTT.

The V call is TRBV4-2, the J call TRBJ2-5, with unresolved D. This CDR3 region has 13 residues. Trimming pared 1 base from V and 1 base from J, leaving 4 bases between. Germline-derived CDR1 and CDR2 are LGHNA and YNFKEQ. In DNA, the CDR3 is TGTGCCAGCAGCCAAGGGCTCCAAGAGACCCAGTACTTC. Translated, it gives CASSQGLQETQYF.

In the case of this clone: The same CDR3 arises from other DNA sequences in this sample as well. This chain uses TRBV15 with TRBJ2-3; a possible D gene is TRBD1 (6 bases). Germline CDR1 LNHNV, CDR2 YYDKDF (reference sequence). CDR3 length: 14 residues. Deletions cut 0 bases from V and 3 bases from J, with 7 bases between. CDR3 sequence reads: CATSRDRGTDTQYF. Here the CDR3 DNA reads TGTGCCACCAGCAGAGACAGGGGTACAGATACGCAGTATTTT.

This clone was recorded once. The CDR3 bases are TGCGCCAGCAGCCAACAAACTAGCGGGGGGGATACGCAGTATTTT. The encoded protein is CASSQQTSGGDTQYF. V is TRBV4-3 and J is TRBJ2-3; TRBD2 agrees at 12 bases. The CDR3 is 15 residues long. V lost 2 bases, J lost 6 bases, and 3 bases stayed unmatched. Germline loops: CDR1 LGHNA, CDR2 YSLEER.

V gene TRBV7-2 combines with J gene TRBJ2-1, with a weak D call TRBD2 (7 bases). Germline CDR1 SGHTA, CDR2 FQGNSA. Trimming shortened V by 3 bases and J by 8 bases, and 14 bases separated the two germline ends. This CDR3 contains 14 residues. The CDR3 loop reads CASSLNAGGHEQFF. CDR3 DNA: TGTGCCAGCAGCTTGAATGCCGGGGGGCATGAGCAGTTCTTC.

This clone appeared once. This chain links TRBV6-2 or TRBV6-3 with TRBJ2-7, with D possibly matching TRBD1 (5 bases). The germline CDR1 and CDR2 sequences are MNHEY and SVGEGT. The V and J ends lost 2 bases and 3 bases respectively, with 17 bases between them. The CDR3 length is 16 residues. The CDR3 reads CASSYPATPRDYEQYF. CDR3 in DNA: TGTGCCAGCAGTTACCCGGCTACCCCCAGGGACTACGAGCAGTACTTC.

The chain uses TRBV19 and TRBJ2-1; D is unresolved. Germline V gene data show CDR1 as LNHDA and CDR2 as SQIVND (reference sequence). The V end was cut by 6 bases, the J end by 1 base, with 13 bases between. The CDR3 covers 15 residues. DNA of the CDR3: TGTGCCAGTAGGAAAACAGAAATTTCCTACAATGAGCAGTTCTTC. Protein: CASRKTEISYNEQFF. Full variable domain (outside the CDR3, taken from reference TRBV19 and TRBJ2-1): DGGITQSPKYLFRKEGQNVTLSCEQNLNHDAMYWYRQDPGQGLRLIYYSQIVNDFQKGDIAEGYSVSREKKESFPLTVTSAQKNPTAFYLCASRKTEISYNEQFFGPGTRLTVL.